The 21 T cell receptor beta chains below come from one sample, sequenced in a study of blood T cells in healthy people across ages. Primed by a sample-barcoded 5' primer and a J-beta primer mix, a second PCR proceeded for about 7 to 11 cycles. TCRdb reprocessed the 5' RACE reads with MiXCR, giving one entry per CDR3 protein. The profile shows over 600,000 distinct CDR3 sequences, 56% of them singletons. Material for sequencing was blood. These receptor sequences come from a man aged 40-50 years in good health.

In this sample, this clonotype turned up a few times. V gene TRBV11-3 combines with J gene TRBJ1-2, with D perhaps TRBD1 (5 bases). The CDR3 length is 14 residues. Trimming shortened V by 0 bases and J by 4 bases, and 9 bases separated the two germline ends. Germline CDR1 reads SGHNT; CDR2 reads YENEEA. This chain's CDR3 is CASSLEGVGYGYTF. DNA for the CDR3: TGTGCCAGCAGCTTAGAGGGGGTTGGCTATGGCTACACCTTC.

The gene calls are TRBV11-3 and TRBJ2-1, with a weak D call TRBD1 (6 bases). V lost 2 bases, J lost 9 bases, and 11 bases lay in between. The CDR3 consists of 13 residues. CDR1 is SGHNT and CDR2 is YENEEA in the germline V gene. DNA for the CDR3: TGTGCCAGCAGCTTATATAGGGGGTTTGAGCAGTTCTTC. Translating gives CASSLYRGFEQFF.

This clonotype appeared a few times. The chain links TRBV20-1 to TRBJ1-5; TRBD1 is a possible D gene (6 bases). V shed 6 bases and J shed 5 bases, with 11 bases lying between them. The CDR3 sequence is 12 residues long. Germline V lookup: CDR1 DFQATT, CDR2 SNEGSKA (reference sequence). Here the CDR3 reads CSAGTYDQPQHF. The CDR3 DNA is TGCAGTGCCGGGACATACGATCAGCCCCAGCATTTT.

The V and J genes are TRBV28 and TRBJ2-7, with D hard to call. V gave up 8 bases and J gave up 0 bases, with 11 bases separating them. The CDR3 consists of 13 residues. CDR1 and CDR2 (germline): MDHEN, SYDVKM. The CDR3 spells CASGPVSSYEQYF. The CDR3 DNA reads TGTGCCAGCGGCCCGGTGAGCTCCTACGAGCAGTACTTC.

This sequence joins TRBV7-2 and TRBJ2-5, with TRBD2 matching over 10 bases. The J call may be incorrect, as the DNA end agrees better with TRBJ2-7. Germline V gene sequence: CDR1 SGHTA, CDR2 FQGNSA. CDR3 size: 16 residues. The CDR3 DNA reads TGTGCCAGCAGCGCGTTTGGGACTAGCGTGTCCCACGAGCAGTACTTC. Protein: CASSAFGTSVSHEQYF.

This sequence joins TRBV10-3 and TRBJ2-7; D uncertain. Trimming took off 8 bases at V and 7 bases at J, with 12 bases between the two ends. Germline V lookup: CDR1 ENHRY, CDR2 SYGVKD. The CDR3 contains 11 residues. Written as DNA, the CDR3 is TGTGCCATCGCTGCGGCTAATGAGCAGTACTTC. This translates into CAIAAANEQYF.

The chain has TRBV5-1 and TRBJ2-1, with D maybe TRBD2 (6 bases). Trimming cost V 7 bases and J 5 bases, with 16 bases left between them. CDR3 length: 14 amino acids. Per the germline V gene, CDR1 is SGHRS and CDR2 is YFSETQ. The CDR3 here is CASGSGDRDNEQFF. The DNA for the CDR3 is TGCGCCAGCGGATCGGGAGATCGGGACAATGAGCAGTTCTTC. Filled out from reference TRBV5-1 and TRBJ2-1, the complete variable domain reads KAGVTQTPRYLIKTRGQQVTLSCSPISGHRSVSWYQQTPGQGLQFLFEYFSETQRNKGNFPGRFSGRQFSNSRSEMNVSTLELGDSALYLCASGSGDRDNEQFFGPGTRLTVL.

This clonotype was seen a few times. This chain uses TRBV6-2 or TRBV6-3 with TRBJ2-7, with 7 bases matching TRBD1. The V and J ends lost 5 bases and 0 bases, in that order; junction bases with no gene match: 7. In germline, CDR1 is MNHEY, CDR2 SVGEGT. This CDR3 comprises 15 residues. The CDR3 spells CASSRDSSSSYEQYF. The CDR3 DNA reads as TGTGCCAGCAGTCGGGACAGTTCCAGCTCCTACGAGCAGTACTTC.

The J gene is TRBJ2-1, the V gene TRBV27; perhaps D is TRBD1 or TRBD2 (5 bases each). Trimming took 4 bases from V and 13 from J, leaving 20 bases between them. This CDR3 has 14 residues. Per the germline V gene, CDR1 is MNHEY and CDR2 is SMNVEV (reference sequence). CDR3: CASSSSGRDGGQFF. CDR3 bases: TGTGCCAGCAGTTCCTCAGGGAGAGATGGTGGTCAGTTCTTC.

This clonotype was recorded a few times. The chain has TRBV12-3 or TRBV12-4 and TRBJ2-7, with 14 bases that match TRBD2. Losses at the gene ends were 4 bases for V and 5 bases for J; bases not matched to a gene: 4. CDR3 size: 15 residues. CDR3 in DNA: TGTGCCAGCAGTTCAGGGGGACTAGCGGGAGACGAGCAGTACTTC. Translated, it gives CASSSGGLAGDEQYF.

The sample holds a few counts of this clonotype. The CDR3 is CASTWELASSGYTQYF. CDR3 nucleotide sequence: TGCGCCAGCACGTGGGAACTAGCGAGTTCCGGATATACGCAGTATTTT. The genes are TRBV5-1 and TRBJ2-3; TRBD2 aligns across 7 bases. V gave up 6 bases and J gave up 7 bases; unmatched junction bases: 17. CDR3 length equals 16 residues. Germline V gene lookup returns CDR1 SGHRS and CDR2 YFSETQ.

This clonotype was observed many times. The chain joins TRBV2 to TRBJ1-1, with D possibly matching TRBD1 (6 bases). The germline V gene encodes CDR1 SNHLY and CDR2 FYNNEI. The ends were cut back, 8 bases at V and 5 bases at J, with 12 bases in the middle. The CDR3 has 12 residues. The CDR3 reads CASLTGITEAFF. Written as DNA, the CDR3 is TGTGCCAGCCTCACAGGGATTACTGAAGCTTTCTTT.

The CDR3 sequence is CASSPWGGLAKNIQYF. As DNA, the CDR3 is TGTGCCAGCAGCCCTTGGGGGGGGCTAGCCAAAAACATTCAGTACTTC. The rearrangement joins TRBV9 to TRBJ2-4, with D tentatively TRBD2 (7 bases). The germline V gene encodes CDR1 SGDLS and CDR2 YYNGEE. V was cut by 4 bases and J by 0 bases, with 14 bases left in between. The CDR3 loop spans 16 amino acids.

This clonotype appeared once. The rearrangement links TRBV24-1 to TRBJ2-4; 9 nucleotides line up with TRBD2. With the DNA end fitting TRBJ2-5 better, the J assignment may be wrong. This CDR3 is built from 15 residues. From germline, CDR1 is KGHDR and CDR2 SFDVKD. This CDR3 is CATSDTGTSRETQYF. CDR3 DNA sequence: TGTGCCACCAGTGACACCGGGACTAGCAGAGAGACCCAGTACTTC.

Many counts were recorded for this clonotype. The rearrangement uses TRBV10-3 and TRBJ2-7, with 11 positions matching TRBD1. Germline lookup yields CDR1 ENHRY and CDR2 SYGVKD. The CDR3 covers 15 residues. The ends lost 3 bases at V and 6 bases at J; junction bases unmatched: 7. The CDR3 sequence: CAISDPSGTGGEQYF. The CDR3 DNA follows: TGTGCCATCAGTGATCCTTCCGGGACAGGGGGCGAGCAGTACTTC.

V and J are TRBV2 and TRBJ2-3; 9 nucleotides match TRBD2. Germline CDR1 is SNHLY and CDR2 is FYNNEI. V dropped 7 bases and J dropped 4; count of bases not matched to a gene: 9. CDR3 size: 15 residues. The CDR3 nucleotides are TGTGCCAGCACTCCGACTAGCGGTATAGCAGATACGCAGTATTTT. The encoded protein is CASTPTSGIADTQYF.

This clonotype turned up a few times. The rearrangement joins TRBV29-1 to TRBJ1-2; D perhaps matches TRBD1 (5 bases). The CDR3 runs 15 residues. Trimming cost V 4 bases and J 13 bases, with 28 bases left between them. The germline CDR1 and CDR2 sequences are SQVTM and ANQGSEA. The DNA of the CDR3 is TGCAGCGTTGTATCGGGCAGGGTGATAGGCCAGGCCATCACCTTC. Protein sequence: CSVVSGRVIGQAITF.

The V call is TRBV14, the J call TRBJ1-2; a possible D gene is TRBD1 (5 bases). Trimming left V 4 bases short and J 3 bases short, with 15 bases between. From germline, CDR1 is SGHDN and CDR2 FVKESK. The CDR3 runs to 15 residues. The CDR3 nucleotides are TGTGCCAGCAGCCCCGGGGCTGCAAAGGACTATGGCTACACCTTC. Its protein product is CASSPGAAKDYGYTF.

This clonotype was seen a single time. The CDR3 DNA is TGTGCCAGCAGTGAAATTAGCGGGGGGGGCAATGAGCAGTTCTTC. Its translation: CASSEISGGGNEQFF. V usage is TRBV6-1 and J usage is TRBJ2-1; 11 bases map to TRBD2. Germline V gene sequence: CDR1 MNHNS, CDR2 SASEGT. Trimming cost V 2 bases and J 6 bases; bases outside gene matches: 3. CDR3 length: 15 residues.

The table lists this clonotype with a few counts. This chain connects TRBV4-2 to TRBJ2-7, with 11 bases that match TRBD2. The better agreement between TRBJ2-5 and the DNA end casts doubt on the J call. Germline-derived CDR1 and CDR2 are LGHNA and YNFKEQ. This CDR3 spans 18 amino acids. This CDR3 is CASSQDTVAGGPLETQYF. For the CDR3, the DNA is TGTGCCAGCAGCCAAGATACGGTAGCGGGAGGGCCTTTGGAGACCCAGTACTTC.

The chain is built from TRBV5-6 and TRBJ2-7, with unresolved D. The V end was cut by 8 bases, the J end by 2 bases, with 11 bases between. This CDR3 spans 12 amino acids. Germline V lookup: CDR1 SGHDT, CDR2 YYEEEE. CDR3 coding DNA: TGTGCCAGGGTAAAGCGCCCCTACGAGCAGTACTTC. Amino acid sequence: CARVKRPYEQYF.